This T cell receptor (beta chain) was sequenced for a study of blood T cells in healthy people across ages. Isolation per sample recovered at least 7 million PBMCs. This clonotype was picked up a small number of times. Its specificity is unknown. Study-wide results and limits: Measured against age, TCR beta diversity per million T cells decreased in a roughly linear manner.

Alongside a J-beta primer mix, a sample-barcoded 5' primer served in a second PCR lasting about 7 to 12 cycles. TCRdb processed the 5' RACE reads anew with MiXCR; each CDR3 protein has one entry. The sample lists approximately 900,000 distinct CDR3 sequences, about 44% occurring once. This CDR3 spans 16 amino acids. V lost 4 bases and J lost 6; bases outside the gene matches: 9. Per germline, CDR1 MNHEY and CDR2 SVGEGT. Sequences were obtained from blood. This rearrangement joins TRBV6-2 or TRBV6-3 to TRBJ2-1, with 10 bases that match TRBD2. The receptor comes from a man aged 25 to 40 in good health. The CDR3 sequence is CASSSLERGGSNEQFF. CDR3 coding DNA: TGTGCCAGCAGTTCCCTAGAGCGGGGGGGCTCCAATGAGCAGTTCTTC.